This T cell receptor beta chain originates from a study of T cell repertoires in cytomegalovirus infection. About the study: Evidence of both CMV infection and a matching HLA type came from public TCR beta signatures.

Findings of the study overall: People with CMV and the relevant HLA were identified by cumulative public TCR beta family frequency. Predominance within the ex vivo response was attributable to HLA-C-restricted CMV-specific TCR beta clonotypes.

CDR1 and CDR2 (germline): MNHEY, SVGEGT. Trimming took 6 bases from V and 5 from J; bases not matched to a gene: 11. The CDR3 length is 18 residues. TCRdb re-analysed the reads in MiXCR, keeping a single row per CDR3 protein. The sample records 450,000 to 550,000 distinct CDR3 sequences, 16% being singletons. With regard to this clonotype: Its antigen is not known.

This TCR was recovered from a human donor in good health (CMV status not recorded). Some clones in this sample may be carry-over from other donors' samples. The source material was CD8+ T cells from PBMCs. The J gene is TRBJ2-3, the V gene TRBV6-2 or TRBV6-3; 16 bases map to TRBD2. The CDR3 DNA sequence: TGTGCCAGCAGGGGACTAGCGGGGGGGAGAGCTACGGAAGATACGCAGTATTTT. Protein: CASRGLAGGRATEDTQYF.